This T cell receptor (beta chain) appears in the sequencing data of a study of blood T cell repertoires in COVID-19. Sequencing was performed with immunoSEQ multiplex PCR; in TCRdb, only in-frame clones are kept and a portion is missing. The data show under 300,000 clones, 88% seen once. The sample comprised peripheral blood. The TCR comes from a woman aged 25 to 39 with acute or convalescent COVID-19.

For the CDR3, the DNA is TGTGCCAGCAGCTCGCGGACAGGGGGCAAGAGCAATGAGCAGTTCTTC. This gives the protein CASSSRTGGKSNEQFF. This chain links TRBV7-9 with TRBJ2-1; the match to TRBD1 covers 11 bases. CDR1 and CDR2 from the germline V gene are SEHNR and FQNEAQ (reference sequence). With 4 bases clipped from V and 6 bases from J, the junction kept 8 bases outside the gene matches. The CDR3 runs 16 residues.